These 22 T cell receptor beta chains came from one sample sequenced in a study of cytomegalovirus exposure and HLA in healthy donors listed by TCRdb under 2017. Libraries were constructed by the immunoSEQ multiplex PCR assay. For the multiplex PCR, a mixture combining 60 forward primers for TCR Vbeta segments and 13 reverse primers for TCR Jbeta segments was used. TCRdb stores this immuneACCESS table with in-frame sequences only. Part of the clones is absent; in the studies checked, under half of the shortfall reflects unresolved V genes, and no reason is known for the rest. The sample table contains about 130,000 clones; only one count was recorded for approximately 77% of them. 2% to 2.5% of the sample lies in the top ten. Sequenced sample: PBMCs. The origin of the receptors is a man aged 25 to 45 in good health and CMV-seronegative.

This chain links TRBV5-4 with TRBJ1-4; 7 nucleotides match TRBD1. Germline V gene sequence: CDR1 SGHNT, CDR2 YYREEE (reference sequence). V was clipped by 4 bases and J by 4 bases; unmatched bases: 4. This CDR3 spans 14 amino acids. CDR3 amino acids: CASSPGQINEKLFF. Here the CDR3 DNA reads TGTGCCAGCAGCCCGGGACAGATTAATGAAAAACTGTTTTTT. Looking up the rest from reference TRBV5-4 and TRBJ1-4 gives the full variable domain: ETGVTQSPTHLIKTRGQQVTLRCSSQSGHNTVSWYQQALGQGPQFIFQYYREEENGRGNFPPRFSGLQFPNYSSELNVNALELDDSALYLCASSPGQINEKLFFGSGTQLSVL.

This clone was detected only a few times. The chain links TRBV14 to TRBJ2-5, with D tentatively TRBD2 (6 bases). Germline V gene sequence: CDR1 SGHDN, CDR2 FVKESK. V was pared by 5 bases and J by 5 bases, with 12 bases between. CDR3 length: 13 amino acids. CDR3 DNA sequence: TGTGCCAGCAGCTCATACGGAGGGGAGACCCAGTACTTC. The encoded protein is CASSSYGGETQYF.

The chain is built from TRBV4-1 and TRBJ2-2; TRBD2 is a possible D gene (7 bases). Deletions cut 1 base from V and 4 bases from J, with 13 bases between. The CDR3 runs to 16 residues. Germline CDR1 and CDR2: MGHRA and YSYEKL. The CDR3 reads CASSQVRGGGTGELFF. As DNA, the CDR3 is TGCGCCAGCAGCCAAGTAAGGGGGGGAGGCACCGGGGAGCTGTTTTTT.

The chain combines TRBV28 with TRBJ2-3, with 8 positions matching TRBD1. V was pared by 2 bases and J by 2 bases, with 9 bases of the junction left unmatched. Germline-derived CDR1 and CDR2 are MDHEN and SYDVKM. This CDR3 comprises 17 residues. CDR3 residues: CASSLMGQGATTDTQYF. The CDR3 DNA is TGTGCCAGCAGTTTAATGGGCCAGGGGGCGACCACAGATACGCAGTATTTT.

In its sample, this clone was seen a few times. The chain recombines TRBV5-5 with TRBJ1-1; D call uncertain. The CDR3 sequence is 14 residues long. Germline CDR1 and CDR2: SGHKS and YYEKEE (reference sequence). Deletions cut 0 bases from V and 3 bases from J, with 9 bases between. The CDR3 DNA is TGTGCCAGCAGCTTGGAACCGAGAGACACTGAAGCTTTCTTT. Its protein is CASSLEPRDTEAFF. Together with reference TRBV5-5 and TRBJ1-1, the CDR3 gives the full variable domain: DAGVTQSPTHLIKTRGQQVTLRCSPISGHKSVSWYQQVLGQGPQFIFQYYEKEERGRGNFPDRFSARQFPNYSSELNVNALLLGDSALYLCASSLEPRDTEAFFGQGTRLTVV.

In its sample, this clone was seen a few times. The chain recombines TRBV27 with TRBJ1-3, with D hard to call. The CDR3 totals 14 residues. The germline V gene encodes CDR1 MNHEY and CDR2 SMNVEV (reference sequence). V was pared by 4 bases and J by 2 bases, with 9 bases between. The CDR3 spells CASSSTATGNTIYF. For the CDR3, the DNA is TGTGCCAGCAGTTCAACAGCTACTGGAAACACCATATATTTT.

The sample holds a few counts of this clone. V and J are TRBV7-2 and TRBJ2-7; 8 nucleotides agree with TRBD1. The CDR3 consists of 15 residues. CDR1 and CDR2 from the germline V gene are SGHTA and FQGNSA. V lost 6 bases, J lost 2 bases, and 9 bases stayed unmatched. CDR3: CASRTPDRAPYEQYF. Written as DNA, the CDR3 is TGTGCCAGCAGGACCCCGGACAGGGCCCCCTACGAGCAGTACTTC.

In its sample, this clone was seen once. V and J are TRBV15 and TRBJ2-3; 9 nucleotides agree with TRBD2. CDR3 size: 16 residues. V was clipped by 3 bases and J by 4 bases; unmatched bases: 8. Germline lookup yields CDR1 LNHNV and CDR2 YYDKDF (reference sequence). In DNA, the CDR3 is TGTGCCACCAGCAGTACTAGCGGGCGTATTGCAGATACGCAGTATTTT. Protein: CATSSTSGRIADTQYF.

The rearrangement uses TRBV4-1 and TRBJ1-1; D gene uncertain. Between the trimmed V and J ends, which lost 1 base and 2 bases, there was a span of 11 bases. The CDR3 runs 15 residues. From germline, CDR1 is MGHRA and CDR2 YSYEKL. CDR3 sequence: CASSQVGRTNTEAFF. The CDR3 DNA reads as TGCGCCAGCAGCCAAGTTGGCAGAACAAACACTGAAGCTTTCTTT.

The chain combines TRBV6-5 with TRBJ1-2, with 8 bases identical to TRBD1. The V and J ends lost 7 bases and 2 bases, in that order; junction bases with no gene match: 6. The CDR3 consists of 14 residues. The V gene's germline CDR1 is MNHEY and CDR2 SVGAGI. The CDR3 spells CASTSGQVNYGYTF. DNA for the CDR3: TGTGCCAGCACCTCGGGACAGGTCAACTATGGCTACACCTTC.

V is TRBV29-1 and J is TRBJ2-7; TRBD2 matches 10 bases. The V gene end was trimmed by 1 base and the J gene end by 5 bases; junction bases not matched to a gene: 14. This CDR3 is built from 17 residues. Germline-derived CDR1 and CDR2 are SQVTM and ANQGSEA. The CDR3 reads CSVEVAGSGRLPDEQYF. The CDR3 DNA is TGCAGCGTTGAAGTTGCGGGTAGCGGGAGGCTCCCGGACGAGCAGTACTTC.

There are a few counts of this clone. The chain carries TRBV10-3 and TRBJ1-3; D is perhaps TRBD1 (5 bases). Between the trimmed V and J ends, which lost 6 bases and 0 bases, there was a span of 9 bases. CDR3 size: 14 residues. Looked up from germline, CDR1 is ENHRY and CDR2 is SYGVKD. CDR3 nucleotide sequence: TGTGCCATCAGGACAGTGAGCTCTGGAAACACCATATATTTT. This codes for CAIRTVSSGNTIYF.

As for this clone: The same CDR3 also results from other DNA sequences found in this sample. The V gene is TRBV2, the J gene TRBJ2-7, with 9 positions matching TRBD2. The ends lost 6 bases at V and 6 bases at J; junction bases unmatched: 9. This CDR3 has 14 amino acids. CDR1 and CDR2 (germline): SNHLY, FYNNEI. The CDR3 here is CASRPGTSMGEQYF. CDR3 nucleotide sequence: TGTGCCAGCAGGCCCGGGACTAGCATGGGCGAGCAGTACTTC.

J is TRBJ2-7 and V is TRBV6-6; the D gene is possibly TRBD2 (6 bases). Germline V gene sequence: CDR1 MNHNY, CDR2 SVGAGI (reference sequence). With 0 bases removed from V and 2 bases from J, the gap between germline ends came to 8 bases. This CDR3 is 14 amino acids long. Here the CDR3 reads CASSYSGTAYEQYF. CDR3 coding DNA: TGTGCCAGCAGTTACTCCGGGACTGCCTACGAGCAGTACTTC.

The chain joins TRBV19 to TRBJ1-2, with no clear D. This CDR3 has 16 residues. Trimming pared 1 base from V and 4 bases from J, leaving 16 bases between. CDR1 and CDR2 from the germline V gene are LNHDA and SQIVND (reference sequence). The CDR3: CASSIGGGRTPYGYTF. The CDR3 region has the DNA TGTGCCAGTAGTATAGGAGGAGGGCGGACTCCCTATGGCTACACCTTC. Drawing the rest from reference TRBV19 and TRBJ1-2, the complete variable domain is DGGITQSPKYLFRKEGQNVTLSCEQNLNHDAMYWYRQDPGQGLRLIYYSQIVNDFQKGDIAEGYSVSREKKESFPLTVTSAQKNPTAFYLCASSIGGGRTPYGYTFGSGTRLTVV.

This clone was seen only a few times. The rearrangement links TRBV15 to TRBJ1-1; 7 nucleotides agree with TRBD1. The length of the CDR3 is 15 residues. J lost 5 bases, V lost 0 bases, and 6 bases had no gene match. Germline CDR1 reads LNHNV; CDR2 reads YYDKDF (reference sequence). Here the CDR3 reads CATSREPGQYTEAFF. DNA of the CDR3: TGTGCCACCAGCAGAGAACCGGGACAGTATACTGAAGCTTTCTTT.

The chain is built from TRBV30 and TRBJ1-4; a possible D gene is TRBD1 (6 bases). The CDR3 is 15 residues long. The germline V gene has CDR1 GTSNPN and CDR2 SVGIG (reference sequence). V was trimmed by 2 bases and J by 3 bases, leaving 13 bases between them. The CDR3 protein is CAWSPTGLANEKLFF. The CDR3 DNA reads TGTGCCTGGAGTCCTACAGGGTTGGCTAATGAAAAACTGTTTTTT.

The chain uses TRBV29-1 and TRBJ2-7; D perhaps matches TRBD2 (5 bases). The germline V and J ends were trimmed by 0 bases and 0 bases, with 9 bases remaining between them. This CDR3 contains 14 residues. Germline-derived CDR1 and CDR2 are SQVTM and ANQGSEA. CDR3 bases: TGCAGCGTTGAAGAAGGAAGCGGCTCCTACGAGCAGTACTTC. Protein: CSVEEGSGSYEQYF.

The chain employs TRBV18 and TRBJ1-4, with D perhaps TRBD1 (6 bases). Between the trimmed V and J ends, which lost 0 bases and 8 bases, there was a span of 13 bases. In germline, CDR1 is KGHSH, CDR2 LQKENI. This CDR3 region has 15 residues. CDR3: CASSPPSGVREKLFF. The CDR3 nucleotides read TGTGCCAGCTCACCACCGTCAGGGGTGAGGGAAAAACTGTTTTTT.

This clone was counted a few times. This chain links TRBV2 with TRBJ2-5; D might be TRBD2 (6 bases). This CDR3 is 15 amino acids long. V lost 8 bases to trimming and J lost 0 bases, with 16 bases between them. Germline V gene sequence: CDR1 SNHLY, CDR2 FYNNEI. In nucleotides, the CDR3 is TGTGCCAGCGGGGAGGCCGGCATACACCAAGAGACCCAGTACTTC. Encoded protein: CASGEAGIHQETQYF.

The chain carries TRBV2 and TRBJ2-3; 8 bases map to TRBD2. From germline, CDR1 is SNHLY and CDR2 FYNNEI. The CDR3 contains 18 residues. The junction had 17 bases not matched to a gene; V was cut back by 6 bases and J by 3 bases. Here the CDR3 DNA reads TGTGCCAGCAGGCCCCTGGGGACTACTAGCGGAGCTACAGATACGCAGTATTTT. It encodes CASRPLGTTSGATDTQYF.

This clone was detected only a few times. V usage is TRBV21-1 and J usage is TRBJ1-5; TRBD1, the D gene given by the table, was not confirmed from the DNA. TRBV21-1 is labeled a pseudogene. The CDR3 runs 16 residues. CDR3 residues: CASSRTGLHLNQPQHF. The CDR3 bases are TGTGCCAGCAGCAGAACAGGCCTCCACCTCAATCAGCCCCAGCATTTT.